This T cell receptor (beta chain) was profiled in a study of T cell responses to AZD1222 COVID-19 vaccine. Assay used: immunoSEQ multiplex PCR; TCRdb lists only in-frame clones, some missing. Among roughly 99,000 clones listed, over 80% were seen once. General study points: Spike regions recognized by vaccine-associated CD4 TCRs spanned the protein, led by 160-218 and 743-854. Clonal diversity was possibly underestimated; the donors were predominantly white British and more often female. Following two doses of AZD1222, Spike-specific TCR breadth and depth rose.

About this clone itself: Its specificity is not known.

Second doses were pooled across both intervals (about 4 or about 12 weeks). The CDR3 runs to 14 residues. Germline-derived CDR1 and CDR2 are LGHDT and YNNKEL (reference sequence). With 4 bases removed from V and 5 bases from J, the gap between germline ends came to 14 bases. The chain employs TRBV3-1 (or the pseudogene TRBV3-2) and TRBJ1-1, with D unclear. Sequencing used peripheral blood, obtained 28 days after the second AZD1222 dose. The origin of this receptor is an adult who received the AZD1222 COVID-19 vaccine. In DNA form, the CDR3 reads TGTGCCAGCAGCCCCACGGGCCGAGGAACTGAAGCTTTCTTT. Amino acids: CASSPTGRGTEAFF.